This TCR beta chain was sequenced for a study of T cells in Graves' hyperthyroidism and ophthalmopathy. Study-wide background: The authors collected peripheral blood at initial diagnosis, before any treatment.

No ophthalmopathy progression within 18 months constituted stable Graves' hyperthyroidism. With a duration under 2 months, the hyperthyroidism was newly diagnosed in patients aged 18 to 65. Researchers amplified the TCR beta CDR3 regions from RNA transcripts. During a first-round RT-PCR of the TCR CDR3, the HTBI primer set was used. Using its own MiXCR run on the multiplex PCR reads, TCRdb lists one record per CDR3 protein. The data hold 800,000 or so distinct CDR3 sequences, with about two fifths observed a single time. This CDR3 spans 13 amino acids. As to this clonotype: Just one base apart from a much larger clone, this may be a read error.

This receptor was taken from a man aged 18 to 30 with Graves' hyperthyroidism. The sequencing input was blood. The chain has TRBV12-3 or TRBV12-4 and TRBJ1-2, with unresolved D. This chain's CDR3 is CVSSPGQIYGYTF. The CDR3 nucleotides are TGTGTCAGCAGCCCCGGGCAGATCTATGGCTACACCTTC.